Below are 10 T cell receptor beta chains sequenced from a single sample in a study of long-term antiretroviral therapy in people with HIV. Researchers report immunoSEQ v3.0 was run at survey level. TCRdb's copy holds only in-frame clones and misses some; the assay was immunoSEQ multiplex PCR. The sample consists of about 28,000 clones, more than 80% of them appearing once. The source was unsorted PBMCs, collected 0.3 years after starting antiretroviral therapy. The receptor set was obtained from a man in his forties with HIV.

The V gene is TRBV28, the J gene TRBJ2-3; the match to TRBD2 covers 11 bases. After removal of 7 bases from V and 3 bases from J, the junction contained 6 bases not matched to a gene. In germline, CDR1 is MDHEN, CDR2 SYDVKM. The CDR3 consists of 15 residues. The CDR3 DNA is TGTGCCAGCAACCTTAGCGGGAGGGGGACAGATACGCAGTATTTT. This codes for CASNLSGRGTDTQYF.

This clone was observed once. This chain links TRBV4-1 with TRBJ1-2; D not resolved. V shed 1 base and J shed 8 bases, with 23 bases lying between them. The CDR3 loop spans 17 amino acids. Germline CDR1 and CDR2: MGHRA and YSYEKL. CDR3 residues: CASSQVDLGFVTGGYTF. CDR3 nucleotide sequence: TGCGCCAGCAGCCAAGTGGACTTGGGGTTCGTAACGGGCGGCTACACCTTC.

The gene calls are TRBV18 and TRBJ1-5; no reliable D call. CDR3 length: 14 residues. V lost 6 bases and J lost 2, with 11 bases in between. Germline V CDR1 and CDR2: KGHSH, LQKENI. This chain's CDR3 is CASSPDTGNQPQHF. The CDR3 nucleotides are TGTGCCAGCTCGCCAGACACTGGCAATCAGCCCCAGCATTTT. The variable domain in full, with the rest retrieved from reference TRBV18 and TRBJ1-5, is NAGVMQNPRHLVRRRGQEARLRCSPMKGHSHVYWYRQLPEEGLKFMVYLQKENIIDESGMPKERFSAEFPKEGPSILRIQQVVRGDSAAYFCASSPDTGNQPQHFGDGTRLSIL.

This clone occurred a few times. The rearrangement links TRBV19 to TRBJ2-7, with D perhaps TRBD1 or TRBD2 (6 bases each). From germline, CDR1 is LNHDA and CDR2 SQIVND (reference sequence). Trimming stripped 1 base from V and 3 bases from J, with 10 bases between. There are 14 residues in the CDR3. The CDR3 spells CASSIARGGYEQYF. DNA for the CDR3: TGTGCCAGTAGTATAGCCAGGGGAGGCTACGAGCAGTACTTC. Full variable domain (rest looked up from reference TRBV19 and TRBJ2-7): DGGITQSPKYLFRKEGQNVTLSCEQNLNHDAMYWYRQDPGQGLRLIYYSQIVNDFQKGDIAEGYSVSREKKESFPLTVTSAQKNPTAFYLCASSIARGGYEQYFGPGTRLTVT.

The V gene is TRBV6-1, the J gene TRBJ1-5; 8 positions match TRBD1. This CDR3 has 12 amino acids. Germline loops: CDR1 MNHNS, CDR2 SASEGT. Trimming removed 10 bases from V and 9 bases from J; junction bases left unmatched: 8. The CDR3 loop reads CATRQGTVPQHF. CDR3 DNA sequence: TGTGCCACCAGACAGGGGACAGTGCCCCAGCATTTT.

The genes are TRBV4-2 and TRBJ2-5, with D tentatively TRBD2 (6 bases). V lost 0 bases and J 5 bases, leaving 16 bases between the germline ends. Germline lookup yields CDR1 LGHNA and CDR2 YNFKEQ. The CDR3 is made up of 16 amino acids. This CDR3 is CASSQDRDRGRETQYF. CDR3 coding DNA: TGTGCCAGCAGCCAAGATCGGGACCGGGGGAGGGAGACCCAGTACTTC.

The V and J genes are TRBV11-1 and TRBJ2-7, with D possibly called TRBD1 or TRBD2 (5 bases each). Germline-derived CDR1 and CDR2 are SGHAT and FQDESV (reference sequence). Trimming removed 6 bases from V and 0 bases from J, with 15 bases in between. There are 15 residues in the CDR3. The CDR3 DNA is TGTGCCAGCAGTACCGGGACGGACCCCTCCTACGAGCAGTACTTC. Translating it yields CASSTGTDPSYEQYF.

The V and J genes are TRBV5-4 and TRBJ2-5, with 7 bases aligning to TRBD1. Germline lookup yields CDR1 SGHNT and CDR2 YYREEE (reference sequence). J was trimmed by 5 bases and V by 0 bases; bases with no gene match: 7. CDR3 length: 15 residues. The CDR3 bases are TGTGCCAGCAGCTTGGCAGGGACAGCTAAGGAGACCCAGTACTTC. It yields the protein CASSLAGTAKETQYF.

The rearrangement joins TRBV6-6 to TRBJ1-2; D remains unclear. Deletions cut 7 bases from V and 4 bases from J, with 19 bases between. The CDR3 is made up of 15 amino acids. Germline-derived CDR1 and CDR2 are MNHNY and SVGAGI (reference sequence). The CDR3: CASINRGKWGYGYTF. CDR3 DNA: TGTGCCAGCATCAACCGGGGAAAATGGGGCTATGGCTACACCTTC.

The gene calls are TRBV27 and TRBJ1-1; D is ambiguous. This CDR3 contains 13 residues. Germline values: CDR1 MNHEY, CDR2 SMNVEV (reference sequence). Trimming stripped 7 bases from V and 4 bases from J, with 13 bases between. Written as DNA, the CDR3 is TGTGCCAGCACCCCGAGGTGGGGCACTGAAGCTTTCTTT. The encoded protein is CASTPRWGTEAFF.